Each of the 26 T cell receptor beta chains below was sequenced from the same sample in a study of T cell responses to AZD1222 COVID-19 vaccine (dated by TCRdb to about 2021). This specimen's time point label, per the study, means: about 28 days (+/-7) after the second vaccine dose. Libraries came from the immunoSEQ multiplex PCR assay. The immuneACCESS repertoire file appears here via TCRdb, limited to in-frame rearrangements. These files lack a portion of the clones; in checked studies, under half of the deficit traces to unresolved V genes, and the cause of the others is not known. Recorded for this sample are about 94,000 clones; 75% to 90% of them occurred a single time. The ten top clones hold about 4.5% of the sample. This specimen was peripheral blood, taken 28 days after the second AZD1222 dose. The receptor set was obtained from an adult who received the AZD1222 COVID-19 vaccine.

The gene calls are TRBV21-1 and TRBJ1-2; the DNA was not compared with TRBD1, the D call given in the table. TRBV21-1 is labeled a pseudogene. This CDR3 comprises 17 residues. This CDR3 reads CASTRPPRGRKDYGYTF. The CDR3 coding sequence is TGTGCCAGCACCCGCCCTCCCAGGGGGCGTAAGGACTATGGCTACACCTTC.

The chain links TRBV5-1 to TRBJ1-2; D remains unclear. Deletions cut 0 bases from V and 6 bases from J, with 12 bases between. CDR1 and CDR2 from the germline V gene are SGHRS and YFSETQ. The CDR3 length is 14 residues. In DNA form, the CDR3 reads TGCGCCAGCAGCTTGGGGGGTACTTCAGATGGCTACACCTTC. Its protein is CASSLGGTSDGYTF.

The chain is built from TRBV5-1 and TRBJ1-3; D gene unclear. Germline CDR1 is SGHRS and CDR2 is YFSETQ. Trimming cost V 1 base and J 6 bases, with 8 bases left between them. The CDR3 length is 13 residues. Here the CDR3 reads CASSLTAKNTIYF. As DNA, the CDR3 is TGCGCCAGCAGCTTGACAGCAAAAAACACCATATATTTT.

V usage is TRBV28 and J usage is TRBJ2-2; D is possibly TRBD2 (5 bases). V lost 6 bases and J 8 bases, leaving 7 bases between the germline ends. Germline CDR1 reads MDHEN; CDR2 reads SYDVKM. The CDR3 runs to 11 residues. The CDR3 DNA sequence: TGTGCCAGCAGCCCGGGAGGGGAGCTGTTTTTT. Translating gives CASSPGGELFF.

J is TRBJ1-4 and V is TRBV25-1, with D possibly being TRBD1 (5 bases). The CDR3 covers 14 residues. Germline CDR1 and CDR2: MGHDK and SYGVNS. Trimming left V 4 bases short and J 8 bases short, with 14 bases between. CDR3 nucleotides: TGTGCCAGCAGTGCCCCGGACACTCGGGAAAAACTGTTTTTT. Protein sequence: CASSAPDTREKLFF.

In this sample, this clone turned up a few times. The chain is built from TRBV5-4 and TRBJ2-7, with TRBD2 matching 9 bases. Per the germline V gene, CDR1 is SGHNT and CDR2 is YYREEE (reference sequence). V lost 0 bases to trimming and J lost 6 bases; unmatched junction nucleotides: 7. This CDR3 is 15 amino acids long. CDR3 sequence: CASSLVRRGGLEQYF. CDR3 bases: TGTGCCAGCAGCTTGGTACGGCGGGGGGGCCTCGAGCAGTACTTC.

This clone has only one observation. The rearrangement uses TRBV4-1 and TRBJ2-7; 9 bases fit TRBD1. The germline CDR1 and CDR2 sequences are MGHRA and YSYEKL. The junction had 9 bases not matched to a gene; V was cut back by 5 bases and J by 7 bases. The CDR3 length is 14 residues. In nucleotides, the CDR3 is TGCGCCAGCAGCAAACAGGGGGCGGTAGGGGAGCAGTACTTC. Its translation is CASSKQGAVGEQYF.

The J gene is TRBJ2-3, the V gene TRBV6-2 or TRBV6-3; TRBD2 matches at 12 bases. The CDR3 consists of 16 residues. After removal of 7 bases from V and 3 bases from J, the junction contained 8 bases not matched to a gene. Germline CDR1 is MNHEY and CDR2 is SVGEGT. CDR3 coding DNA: TGTGCCAGCATCCCCGGACTAGCGGGAAGGACAGATACGCAGTATTTT. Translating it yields CASIPGLAGRTDTQYF.

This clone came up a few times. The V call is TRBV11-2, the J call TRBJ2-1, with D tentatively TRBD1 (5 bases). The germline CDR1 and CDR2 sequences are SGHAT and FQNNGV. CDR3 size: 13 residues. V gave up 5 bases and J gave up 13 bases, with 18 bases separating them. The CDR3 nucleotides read TGTGCCAGCAGCCCGCAGGGAATTGGTTTTCAGTTCTTC. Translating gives CASSPQGIGFQFF.

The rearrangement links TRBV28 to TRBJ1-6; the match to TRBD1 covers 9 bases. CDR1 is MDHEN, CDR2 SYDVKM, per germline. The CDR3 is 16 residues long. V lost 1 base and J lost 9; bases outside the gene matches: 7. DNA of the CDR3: TGTGCCAGCAGTTTATACCCACAGGGGGCGCTTTCACCCCTCCACTTT. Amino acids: CASSLYPQGALSPLHF.

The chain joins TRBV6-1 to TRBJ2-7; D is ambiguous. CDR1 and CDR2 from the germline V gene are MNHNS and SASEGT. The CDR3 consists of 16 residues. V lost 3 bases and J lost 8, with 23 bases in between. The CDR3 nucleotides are TGTGCCAGCAGTGAGAATTCCGGATACCCGGGCCCTCAGCAGTACTTC. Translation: CASSENSGYPGPQQYF.

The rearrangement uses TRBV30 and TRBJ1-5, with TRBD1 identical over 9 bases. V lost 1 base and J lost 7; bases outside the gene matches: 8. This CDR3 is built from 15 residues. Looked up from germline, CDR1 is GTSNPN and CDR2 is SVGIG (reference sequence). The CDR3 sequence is CAWSDAWTGDQPQHF. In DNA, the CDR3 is TGTGCCTGGAGTGACGCTTGGACAGGGGACCAGCCCCAGCATTTT.

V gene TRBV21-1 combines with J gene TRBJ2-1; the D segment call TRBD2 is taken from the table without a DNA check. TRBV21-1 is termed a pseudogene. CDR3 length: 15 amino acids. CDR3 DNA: TGTGCCAGCAAACGAACTAGCGGGCATAACAATGAGCAGTTCTTC. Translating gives CASKRTSGHNNEQFF.

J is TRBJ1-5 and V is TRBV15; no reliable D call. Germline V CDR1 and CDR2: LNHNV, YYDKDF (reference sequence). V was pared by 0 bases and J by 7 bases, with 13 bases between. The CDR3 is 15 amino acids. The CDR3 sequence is CATSREAYTAQPQHF. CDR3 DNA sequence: TGTGCCACCAGCAGAGAGGCTTATACCGCGCAGCCCCAGCATTTT.

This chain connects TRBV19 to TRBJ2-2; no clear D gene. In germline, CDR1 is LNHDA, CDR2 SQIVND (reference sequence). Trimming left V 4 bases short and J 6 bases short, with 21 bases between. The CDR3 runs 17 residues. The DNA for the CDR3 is TGTGCCAGTAGTACCATGATTATAGCAGGAAAGTCCGGGGAGCTGTTTTTT. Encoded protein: CASSTMIIAGKSGELFF.

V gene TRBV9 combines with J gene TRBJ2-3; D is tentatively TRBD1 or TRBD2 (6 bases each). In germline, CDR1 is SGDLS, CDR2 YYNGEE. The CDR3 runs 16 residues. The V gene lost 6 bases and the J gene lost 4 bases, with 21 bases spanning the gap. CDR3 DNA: TGTGCCAGCACCCAGAGGGGGGACGGGAGCGCAGATACGCAGTATTTT. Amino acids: CASTQRGDGSADTQYF.

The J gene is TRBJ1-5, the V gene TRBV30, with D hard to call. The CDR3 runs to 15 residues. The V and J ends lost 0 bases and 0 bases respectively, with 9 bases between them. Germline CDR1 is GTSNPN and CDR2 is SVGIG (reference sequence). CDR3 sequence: CAWSVGSSSNQPQHF. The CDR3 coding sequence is TGTGCCTGGAGTGTAGGGTCAAGTAGCAATCAGCCCCAGCATTTT.

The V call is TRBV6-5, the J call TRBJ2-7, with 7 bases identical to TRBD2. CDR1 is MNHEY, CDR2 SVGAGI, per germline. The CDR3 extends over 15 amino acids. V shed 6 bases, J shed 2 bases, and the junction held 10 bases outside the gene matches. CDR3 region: CASRDLGGITYEQYF. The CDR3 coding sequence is TGTGCCAGCAGGGACCTGGGGGGGATCACCTACGAGCAGTACTTC.

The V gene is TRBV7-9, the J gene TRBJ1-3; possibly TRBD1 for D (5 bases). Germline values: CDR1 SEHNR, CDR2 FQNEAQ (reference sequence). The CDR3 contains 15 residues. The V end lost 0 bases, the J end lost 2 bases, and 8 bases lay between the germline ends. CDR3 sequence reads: CASSLAGVTGNTIYF. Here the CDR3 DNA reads TGTGCCAGCAGCTTAGCGGGGGTAACTGGAAACACCATATATTTT.

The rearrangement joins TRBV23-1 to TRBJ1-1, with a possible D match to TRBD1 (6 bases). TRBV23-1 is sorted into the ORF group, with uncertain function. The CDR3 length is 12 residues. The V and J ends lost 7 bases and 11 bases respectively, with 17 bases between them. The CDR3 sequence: CASITGGRDAFF. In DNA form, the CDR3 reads TGCGCCAGCATTACGGGGGGCAGGGATGCTTTCTTT.

DNA of the CDR3: TGTGCCAGCTCACCACCAGGGGAGGGCACTGAAGCTTTCTTT. This sequence encodes CASSPPGEGTEAFF. The chain carries TRBV18 and TRBJ1-1, with a weak D call TRBD1 (5 bases). Trimming shortened V by 0 bases and J by 4 bases, and 9 bases separated the two germline ends. Looked up from germline, CDR1 is KGHSH and CDR2 is LQKENI. CDR3 length: 14 residues.

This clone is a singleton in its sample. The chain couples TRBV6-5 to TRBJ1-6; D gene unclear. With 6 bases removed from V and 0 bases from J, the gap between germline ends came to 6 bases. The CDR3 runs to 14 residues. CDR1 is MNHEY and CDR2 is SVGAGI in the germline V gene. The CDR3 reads CASSRDSYNSPLHF. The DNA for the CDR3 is TGTGCCAGCAGCCGAGACTCCTATAATTCACCCCTCCACTTT.

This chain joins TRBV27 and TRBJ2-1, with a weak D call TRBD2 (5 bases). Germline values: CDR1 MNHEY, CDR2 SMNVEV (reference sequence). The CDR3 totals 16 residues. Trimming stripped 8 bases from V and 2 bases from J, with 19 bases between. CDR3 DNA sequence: TGTGCCAGCGGAGAGCGGTCCCGACGGCCCTACAATGAGCAGTTCTTC. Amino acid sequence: CASGERSRRPYNEQFF.

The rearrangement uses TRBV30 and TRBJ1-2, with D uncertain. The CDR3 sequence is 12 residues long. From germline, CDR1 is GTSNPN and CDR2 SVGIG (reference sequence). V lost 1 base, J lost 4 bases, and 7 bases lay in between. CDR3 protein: CAWSAPSYGYTF. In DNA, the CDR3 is TGTGCCTGGAGTGCCCCCAGCTATGGCTACACCTTC.

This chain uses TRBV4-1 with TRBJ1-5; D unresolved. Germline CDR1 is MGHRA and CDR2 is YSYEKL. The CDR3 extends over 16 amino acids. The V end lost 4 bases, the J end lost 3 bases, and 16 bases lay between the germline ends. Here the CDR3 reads CASSLEGTAHNQPQHF. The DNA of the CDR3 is TGCGCCAGCAGCCTGGAGGGAACGGCCCACAATCAGCCCCAGCATTTT.

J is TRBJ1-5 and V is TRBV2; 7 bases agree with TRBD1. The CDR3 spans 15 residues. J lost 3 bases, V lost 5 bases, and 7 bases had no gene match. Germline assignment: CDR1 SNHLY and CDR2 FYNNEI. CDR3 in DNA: TGTGCCAGCAGTACTAACAGGGGTTCCAATCAGCCCCAGCATTTT. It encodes CASSTNRGSNQPQHF.